The rows below give T cell receptor beta chains drawn from one sample of a study of blood T cell repertoires in COVID-19. The protocol was immunoSEQ multiplex PCR, while the TCRdb copy is restricted to in-frame clones and leaves out a portion. The sample holds some 270,000 clones, approximately 89% seen once. The sequenced sample consisted of peripheral blood. Receptors originate from a woman between 40 and 50 years old who had recovered from COVID-19. CDR3s include the opening cysteine and the closing phenylalanine or tryptophan. D genes are given only for firm matches. Clone size is given for some rows only: seen once, a few or many times, or a class if the clone is expanded.

clone size: NA; J gene: TRBJ2-5; D gene: TRBD1; V gene: TRBV5-6; CDR3 DNA: TGTGCCAGCAGCTCCGCGGGACAGGGGACGGAGGAGACCCAGTACTTC; CDR3 protein: CASSSAGQGTEETQYF
clone size: NA; J gene: TRBJ1-4; D gene: TRBD1; V gene: TRBV7-9; CDR3 DNA: TGTGCCAGCAGCCCCCAGAGGACAGGGACCTCAACTAATGAAAAACTGTTTTTT; CDR3 protein: CASSPQRTGTSTNEKLFF
clone size: NA; J gene: TRBJ2-1; D gene: TRBD1; V gene: TRBV6-4; CDR3 DNA: TGTGCCAGCAGCCCCGGGACAGGGGAGGGCGAGCAGTTCTTC; CDR3 protein: CASSPGTGEGEQFF
clone size: NA; J gene: TRBJ1-4; D gene: NA; V gene: TRBV6-5; CDR3 DNA: TGTGCCAGCAGAGACAGTTCAAATGAAAAACTGTTTTTT; CDR3 protein: CASRDSSNEKLFF
clone size: NA; J gene: TRBJ1-5; D gene: NA; V gene: TRBV6-5; CDR3 DNA: TGTGCCAGCAGGGCGGGGAATCAGCCCCAGCATTTT; CDR3 protein: CASRAGNQPQHF
clone size: NA; J gene: TRBJ2-1; D gene: NA; V gene: TRBV11-2; CDR3 DNA: TGTGCCAGCAGCTTAACGGGTAGCGAGCAGTTCTTC; CDR3 protein: CASSLTGSEQFF
clone size: NA; J gene: TRBJ1-5; D gene: NA; V gene: TRBV6-6; CDR3 DNA: TGTGCCAGCAGTTACTCGAACAGGTGGCGACAGCCCCAGCATTTT; CDR3 protein: CASSYSNRWRQPQHF
clone size: NA; J gene: TRBJ1-4; D gene: NA; V gene: TRBV12-3/TRBV12-4; CDR3 DNA: TGTGCCAGCAGTTTACAGGGGAATGAAAAACTGTTTTTT; CDR3 protein: CASSLQGNEKLFF
clone size: NA; J gene: TRBJ2-5; D gene: NA; V gene: TRBV3-1/TRBV3-2; CDR3 DNA: TGTGCCAGCAGCACGAACCTGGGGGGTCGAAAGACCCAGTACTTC; CDR3 protein: CASSTNLGGRKTQYF
clone size: once; J gene: TRBJ1-2; D gene: TRBD1; V gene: TRBV13; CDR3 DNA: TGTGCCAGCAGCACCGGACAGGGAGGGTTCTATGGCTACACCTTC; CDR3 protein: CASSTGQGGFYGYTF
clone size: NA; J gene: TRBJ1-1; D gene: TRBD1; V gene: TRBV4-3; CDR3 DNA: TGCGCCAGCAGCCCCAGGGGGGAGTACACTGAAGCTTTCTTT; CDR3 protein: CASSPRGEYTEAFF
clone size: NA; J gene: TRBJ1-5; D gene: NA; V gene: TRBV6-2/TRBV6-3; CDR3 DNA: TGTGCCAGCAGTTACCGAGGCGGCAATCAGCCCCAGCATTTT; CDR3 protein: CASSYRGGNQPQHF
clone size: NA; J gene: TRBJ1-4; D gene: NA; V gene: TRBV14; CDR3 DNA: TGTGCCAGCAGCTCGGGTAACGAAAAACTGTTTTTT; CDR3 protein: CASSSGNEKLFF
clone size: NA; J gene: TRBJ2-1; D gene: NA; V gene: TRBV7-9; CDR3 DNA: TGTGCCAGCAGCCGCGGAGGGCTGGGGAATGAGCAGTTCTTC; CDR3 protein: CASSRGGLGNEQFF
clone size: NA; J gene: TRBJ1-4; D gene: TRBD1; V gene: TRBV4-1; CDR3 DNA: TGCGCCAGCAGCCGACAGGGAGAAAAACTGTTTTTT; CDR3 protein: CASSRQGEKLFF
clone size: NA; J gene: TRBJ2-1; D gene: TRBD2; V gene: TRBV30; CDR3 DNA: TGTGCCTGGAGTGTACAGGGACTAGCGGGAGCTGGGGGTGAGCAGTTCTTC; CDR3 protein: CAWSVQGLAGAGGEQFF
clone size: NA; J gene: TRBJ1-4; D gene: TRBD1; V gene: TRBV25-1; CDR3 DNA: TGTGCCAGCAGTGTCCGACAGGGGGCGCAGGCAAAACTGTTTTTT; CDR3 protein: CASSVRQGAQAKLFF
clone size: NA; J gene: TRBJ2-7; D gene: TRBD1; V gene: TRBV30; CDR3 DNA: TGTGCCTGGAGTGGGGACAGGGGGCGTAACAACGAGCAGTACTTC; CDR3 protein: CAWSGDRGRNNEQYF
clone size: NA; J gene: TRBJ1-5; D gene: TRBD1; V gene: TRBV7-9; CDR3 DNA: TGTGCCAGCAGCTTAGGACAGGGGTTAGATGGCAATCAGCCCCAGCATTTT; CDR3 protein: CASSLGQGLDGNQPQHF
clone size: once; J gene: TRBJ1-1; D gene: TRBD1; V gene: TRBV6-5; CDR3 DNA: TGTGCCAGCTACAGGGGCAACCTTTACACTGAAGCTTTCTTT; CDR3 protein: CASYRGNLYTEAFF
clone size: NA; J gene: TRBJ2-1; D gene: NA; V gene: TRBV12-3/TRBV12-4; CDR3 DNA: TGTGCCAGCAGTTCGTACAATGAGCAGTTCTTC; CDR3 protein: CASSSYNEQFF
clone size: NA; J gene: TRBJ2-5; D gene: TRBD2; V gene: TRBV19; CDR3 DNA: TGTGCCACTGGAGGACTAGCGGGAGCTGAGACCCAGTACTTC; CDR3 protein: CATGGLAGAETQYF
clone size: NA; J gene: TRBJ1-4; D gene: NA; V gene: TRBV5-6; CDR3 DNA: TGTGCCAGCAGCTTGCAGGGGTTGATGGAAAAACTGTTTTTT; CDR3 protein: CASSLQGLMEKLFF
clone size: few; J gene: TRBJ2-1; D gene: NA; V gene: TRBV6-6; CDR3 DNA: TGTGCCAGCAGTCTCCGGGACTCGCTCAATGAGCAGTTCTTC; CDR3 protein: CASSLRDSLNEQFF
clone size: NA; J gene: TRBJ1-2; D gene: NA; V gene: TRBV30; CDR3 DNA: TGTGCCTGGAGGGGGACATTTGTATCCTATGGCTACACCTTC; CDR3 protein: CAWRGTFVSYGYTF
clone size: NA; J gene: TRBJ2-1; D gene: TRBD2; V gene: TRBV6-2/TRBV6-3; CDR3 DNA: TGTGCCAGCAGTTACAACTTAGCGGGACGTTACAATGAGCAGTTCTTC; CDR3 protein: CASSYNLAGRYNEQFF
clone size: NA; J gene: TRBJ1-1; D gene: NA; V gene: TRBV2; CDR3 DNA: TGTGCCAGCTGCAGGATGGCGAACACTGAAGCTTTCTTT; CDR3 protein: CASCRMANTEAFF
clone size: NA; J gene: TRBJ2-2; D gene: NA; V gene: TRBV9; CDR3 DNA: TGTGCCAGCAGCGCCACAACAGGCCCCACCGGGGAGCTGTTTTTT; CDR3 protein: CASSATTGPTGELFF
clone size: NA; J gene: TRBJ1-2; D gene: TRBD1; V gene: TRBV6-5; CDR3 DNA: TGTGCCAGCGAAACACAGGGGGTAGGTTGTGGCTACACCTTC; CDR3 protein: CASETQGVGCGYTF
clone size: NA; J gene: TRBJ2-1; D gene: NA; V gene: TRBV11-2; CDR3 DNA: TGTGCCAGCAGTTCCGTACAGGGGAGGCTGAATGAGCAGTTCTTC; CDR3 protein: CASSSVQGRLNEQFF
clone size: NA; J gene: TRBJ2-1; D gene: TRBD2; V gene: TRBV7-9; CDR3 DNA: TGTGCCAGCAGCTCCGGACTAGTTCAGGATGAGCAGTTCTTC; CDR3 protein: CASSSGLVQDEQFF
clone size: NA; J gene: TRBJ2-1; D gene: NA; V gene: TRBV10-1; CDR3 DNA: TGCGCCAGCAGTGAAAGCTGGGGCGGCTACGACAATGAGCAGTTCTTC; CDR3 protein: CASSESWGGYDNEQFF
clone size: NA; J gene: TRBJ2-5; D gene: NA; V gene: TRBV5-4; CDR3 DNA: TGTGCCAGCAGCTTGTCGGGGGGCGGTGAGACCCAGTACTTC; CDR3 protein: CASSLSGGGETQYF
clone size: NA; J gene: TRBJ2-1; D gene: TRBD2; V gene: TRBV4-3; CDR3 DNA: TGCGCCAGCAGCCAAGAGCCGGTAGCGGGAATGAATGAGCAGTTCTTC; CDR3 protein: CASSQEPVAGMNEQFF
clone size: NA; J gene: TRBJ1-1; D gene: NA; V gene: TRBV19; CDR3 DNA: TGTGCCACCATGCGGGGCGCGGCGAACACTGAAGCTTTCTTT; CDR3 protein: CATMRGAANTEAFF
clone size: NA; J gene: TRBJ2-3; D gene: NA; V gene: TRBV3-1/TRBV3-2; CDR3 DNA: TGTGCCAGCAGCCAAGATCGGGATACGCAGTATTTT; CDR3 protein: CASSQDRDTQYF
clone size: NA; J gene: TRBJ1-5; D gene: TRBD1; V gene: TRBV18; CDR3 DNA: TGTGCCAGCTCAGAGGGACAGGGCGGCAATCAGCCCCAGCATTTT; CDR3 protein: CASSEGQGGNQPQHF
clone size: NA; J gene: TRBJ2-2; D gene: NA; V gene: TRBV3-1/TRBV3-2; CDR3 DNA: TGTGCCAGCAGCCCTTCTACTGCGAACACCGGGGAGCTGTTTTTT; CDR3 protein: CASSPSTANTGELFF
clone size: NA; J gene: TRBJ1-2; D gene: NA; V gene: TRBV7-9; CDR3 DNA: TGTGCTTCCCGCCCGGCGGTGCGTGATGACTACACCTTC; CDR3 protein: CASRPAVRDDYTF
clone size: NA; J gene: TRBJ2-6; D gene: NA; V gene: TRBV13; CDR3 DNA: TGTGCCAGCAGCTTAGGACAAACTGGGGCCAACGTCCTGACTTTC; CDR3 protein: CASSLGQTGANVLTF
clone size: NA; J gene: TRBJ2-3; D gene: NA; V gene: TRBV19; CDR3 DNA: TGTGCCAGTAGTACAGGGATACAAGGACATACGCAGTATTTT; CDR3 protein: CASSTGIQGHTQYF
clone size: many; J gene: TRBJ1-6; D gene: TRBD1; V gene: TRBV7-9; CDR3 DNA: TGTGCCAGCAGCTTAGGACAGGGGGTTGATTCACCCCTCCACTTT; CDR3 protein: CASSLGQGVDSPLHF
clone size: NA; J gene: TRBJ2-3; D gene: TRBD2; V gene: TRBV3-1/TRBV3-2; CDR3 DNA: TGTGCCAGCAGCCCCCTAGCGGGGAGCACAGATACGCAGTATTTT; CDR3 protein: CASSPLAGSTDTQYF
clone size: NA; J gene: TRBJ2-5; D gene: TRBD1; V gene: TRBV6-2/TRBV6-3; CDR3 DNA: TGTGCCAGCAGTTACATAGACAGGGTGGAGACCCAGTACTTC; CDR3 protein: CASSYIDRVETQYF
clone size: once; J gene: TRBJ2-3; D gene: TRBD1; V gene: TRBV27; CDR3 DNA: TGTGCCAGCAGTCCTGGGACAGATCCTACGCCGGCAGATACGCAGTATTTT; CDR3 protein: CASSPGTDPTPADTQYF
clone size: NA; J gene: TRBJ1-4; D gene: NA; V gene: TRBV7-6; CDR3 DNA: TGTGCCAGCAGCCAGGGGTCAACTAATGAAAAACTGTTTTTT; CDR3 protein: CASSQGSTNEKLFF
clone size: NA; J gene: TRBJ2-5; D gene: NA; V gene: TRBV29-1; CDR3 DNA: TGCAGCGTTCAGTATTCCTCGGCACTAGGCGAGACCCAGTACTTC; CDR3 protein: CSVQYSSALGETQYF
clone size: NA; J gene: TRBJ1-1; D gene: NA; V gene: TRBV27; CDR3 DNA: TGTGCCAGCAGTTTATCGCCGCGGGGAACTGAAGCTTTCTTT; CDR3 protein: CASSLSPRGTEAFF
clone size: NA; J gene: TRBJ1-1; D gene: TRBD1; V gene: TRBV27; CDR3 DNA: TGTGCCAGCAGTAGACAGGGTTACACTGAAGCTTTCTTT; CDR3 protein: CASSRQGYTEAFF
clone size: NA; J gene: TRBJ2-2; D gene: NA; V gene: TRBV27; CDR3 DNA: TGTGCCAGCAGCGTACACGGGGAGCTGTTTTTT; CDR3 protein: CASSVHGELFF
clone size: NA; J gene: TRBJ2-2; D gene: NA; V gene: TRBV7-9; CDR3 DNA: TGTGCCAGCAGCTTAGATGGGGGGGCAGCGAACACCGGGGAGCTGTTTTTT; CDR3 protein: CASSLDGGAANTGELFF
clone size: NA; J gene: TRBJ1-6; D gene: TRBD1; V gene: TRBV27; CDR3 DNA: TGTGCCAGCAGTTTCATGGACAGGATTTATAATTCACCCCTCCACTTT; CDR3 protein: CASSFMDRIYNSPLHF
clone size: NA; J gene: TRBJ1-3; D gene: NA; V gene: TRBV19; CDR3 DNA: TGTGCCAGTAGTATCAAAGGAAACACCATATATTTT; CDR3 protein: CASSIKGNTIYF